This T cell receptor (beta chain) was identified in a study of cytomegalovirus exposure and HLA in healthy donors. This CDR3 has 16 residues. V trimming: 3 bases; J trimming: 6 bases; junction bases outside the gene matches: 4. CDR1 is LNHDA, CDR2 SQIVND, per germline (reference sequence). The PCR used 60 Vbeta and 13 Jbeta primers. TCRdb's table, derived via immunoSEQ multiplex PCR, lists solely in-frame clones and lacks some. The sample contains some 200,000 clones, 79% of which appear only once. The chain joins TRBV19 to TRBJ2-2, with 13 bases lining up with TRBD2. This receptor was obtained from a woman aged 45-65 years in good health and CMV-seronegative. Sequenced input: PBMCs. This CDR3 is CASSMGLAGIAGELFF. Here the CDR3 DNA reads TGTGCCAGTAGTATGGGACTAGCGGGAATCGCCGGGGAGCTGTTTTTT. The entire variable domain, with the rest obtained from reference TRBV19 and TRBJ2-2, is as follows: DGGITQSPKYLFRKEGQNVTLSCEQNLNHDAMYWYRQDPGQGLRLIYYSQIVNDFQKGDIAEGYSVSREKKESFPLTVTSAQKNPTAFYLCASSMGLAGIAGELFFGEGSRLTVL.